Listed below are T cell receptor beta chains from one sample, sequenced in a study of cytomegalovirus exposure and HLA in healthy donors. TCRdb's table, derived via immunoSEQ multiplex PCR, lists solely in-frame clones and lacks some. This sample's clone table lists over 65,000 clones. Sequencing input: PBMCs. Receptors originate from a man aged 25 to 40 in good health and CMV-seronegative. CDR3s include the opening cysteine and the closing phenylalanine or tryptophan. Each record gives: V gene, clone size, J gene, D gene, CDR3 DNA, CDR3 protein. The D gene is left open where the match is weak. The size field is filled for only some rows; it gives once, few, many or a size class.

v_gene: TRBV6-5; abundance: NA; j_gene: TRBJ2-7; d_gene: TRBD1; CDR3nt: TGTGCCAGCAGTCCCGGGACAGAGTCCTACGAGCAGTACTTC; CDR3aa: CASSPGTESYEQYF
v_gene: TRBV7-9; abundance: NA; j_gene: TRBJ1-2; d_gene: NA; CDR3nt: TGTGCCAGCAGCTTAAGAGCTGGCTACACCTTC; CDR3aa: CASSLRAGYTF
v_gene: TRBV4-1; abundance: NA; j_gene: TRBJ1-2; d_gene: TRBD1; CDR3nt: TGCGCCAGCAGCCACGCCGGGACAGGGGAGAAAGCTAACTATGGCTACACCTTC; CDR3aa: CASSHAGTGEKANYGYTF
v_gene: TRBV29-1; abundance: NA; j_gene: TRBJ1-2; d_gene: TRBD1; CDR3nt: TGCAGCGTCGGACAGGGTGGCTATGGCTACACCTTC; CDR3aa: CSVGQGGYGYTF
v_gene: TRBV5-1; abundance: NA; j_gene: TRBJ2-7; d_gene: NA; CDR3nt: TGCGCCAGCAGCTTTTGGGGGGAGTCAGGCGAGCAGTACTTC; CDR3aa: CASSFWGESGEQYF
v_gene: TRBV5-1; abundance: NA; j_gene: TRBJ1-3; d_gene: NA; CDR3nt: TGCGCCAGCAGCTTTTACGGGGCTGGAAACACCATATATTTT; CDR3aa: CASSFYGAGNTIYF
v_gene: TRBV2; abundance: NA; j_gene: TRBJ2-5; d_gene: NA; CDR3nt: TGTGCCAGCAGTGCCCAGGGCCAAGAGACCCAGTACTTC; CDR3aa: CASSAQGQETQYF
v_gene: TRBV5-1; abundance: NA; j_gene: TRBJ2-6; d_gene: NA; CDR3nt: TGCGCCAGCAGCTTACGACCGTGGGACATCAGCTCTGGGGCCAACGTCCTGACTTTC; CDR3aa: CASSLRPWDISSGANVLTF
v_gene: TRBV11-3; abundance: NA; j_gene: TRBJ2-7; d_gene: TRBD2; CDR3nt: TGTGCCAGCAGCTCGCGGGGGGCTATGGACGAGCAGTACTTC; CDR3aa: CASSSRGAMDEQYF
v_gene: TRBV7-9; abundance: large; j_gene: TRBJ1-2; d_gene: NA; CDR3nt: TGTGCCAGCAGCCCCGGAAGGGGATGGGGCTATGGCTACACCTTC; CDR3aa: CASSPGRGWGYGYTF
v_gene: TRBV9; abundance: NA; j_gene: TRBJ2-5; d_gene: TRBD2; CDR3nt: TGTGCCAGCAGCGTAGACGCTAGCGGGGATCAAGAGACCCAGTACTTC; CDR3aa: CASSVDASGDQETQYF
v_gene: TRBV28; abundance: NA; j_gene: TRBJ2-7; d_gene: NA; CDR3nt: TGTGCCAGCAGTTTACAGGGCTACGAGCAGTACTTC; CDR3aa: CASSLQGYEQYF
v_gene: TRBV27; abundance: NA; j_gene: TRBJ2-2; d_gene: NA; CDR3nt: TGTGCCAGCAGTTTGAGAGGGGGTCGAGTTACCGGGGAGCTGTTTTTT; CDR3aa: CASSLRGGRVTGELFF
v_gene: TRBV4-1; abundance: NA; j_gene: TRBJ2-7; d_gene: TRBD2; CDR3nt: TGCGCCAGCAGCCAAGATGCAAGCGGGGGGGCTCGCGAGCAGTACTTC; CDR3aa: CASSQDASGGAREQYF
v_gene: TRBV15; abundance: NA; j_gene: TRBJ1-4; d_gene: TRBD1; CDR3nt: TGTGCCACCAGCAGACCGGACAGGGCGGGAGCAACTAATGAAAAACTGTTTTTT; CDR3aa: CATSRPDRAGATNEKLFF
v_gene: TRBV5-1; abundance: NA; j_gene: TRBJ2-7; d_gene: NA; CDR3nt: TGCGCCAGCACCTCTCAGGGGCAGGGGACCACCTACGAGCAGTACTTC; CDR3aa: CASTSQGQGTTYEQYF
v_gene: TRBV6-5; abundance: NA; j_gene: TRBJ2-1; d_gene: NA; CDR3nt: TGTGCCAGCATCCCCCCGGGTCGGGATGAGCAGTTCTTC; CDR3aa: CASIPPGRDEQFF
v_gene: TRBV9; abundance: NA; j_gene: TRBJ2-1; d_gene: TRBD2; CDR3nt: TGTGCCAGCAGCGTACCTAGCGGGAGGGAGCAGTTCTTC; CDR3aa: CASSVPSGREQFF
v_gene: TRBV4-1; abundance: NA; j_gene: TRBJ1-4; d_gene: TRBD1; CDR3nt: TGCGCCAGCAGCCAAGAAGGACAGGCGAACCTCCGGAGGGAAAAACTGTTTTTT; CDR3aa: CASSQEGQANLRREKLFF
v_gene: TRBV28; abundance: NA; j_gene: TRBJ1-2; d_gene: TRBD1; CDR3nt: TGTGCCAGCAGTTTATCCCTCGCGACAGGGGTCTATGGCTACACCTTC; CDR3aa: CASSLSLATGVYGYTF
v_gene: TRBV29-1; abundance: NA; j_gene: TRBJ2-5; d_gene: TRBD2; CDR3nt: TGCAGCGCCGGCCTTAGCGGGAGGGGCCAAGAGACCCAGTACTTC; CDR3aa: CSAGLSGRGQETQYF
v_gene: TRBV6-5; abundance: NA; j_gene: TRBJ1-2; d_gene: NA; CDR3nt: TGTGCCAGCAGTTACTCCGAGGGAACCTATGGCTACACCTTC; CDR3aa: CASSYSEGTYGYTF
v_gene: TRBV25-1; abundance: NA; j_gene: TRBJ2-3; d_gene: NA; CDR3nt: TGTGCCAGCGCGCTCCCGAGCACAGATACGCAGTATTTT; CDR3aa: CASALPSTDTQYF
v_gene: TRBV18; abundance: NA; j_gene: TRBJ1-1; d_gene: TRBD1; CDR3nt: TGTGCCAGCAGACCGGGACAGCGCACTGAAGCTTTCTTT; CDR3aa: CASRPGQRTEAFF
v_gene: TRBV6-1; abundance: NA; j_gene: TRBJ2-2; d_gene: NA; CDR3nt: TGTGCCAGCAGTGGTCAGGGCACCGGGGAGCTGTTTTTT; CDR3aa: CASSGQGTGELFF
v_gene: TRBV15; abundance: NA; j_gene: TRBJ2-2; d_gene: NA; CDR3nt: TGTGCCACCAATTTTGAGGGAACCGGGGAGCTGTTTTTT; CDR3aa: CATNFEGTGELFF
v_gene: TRBV10-3; abundance: NA; j_gene: TRBJ2-7; d_gene: TRBD1; CDR3nt: TGTGCCATCAGTAGATCCCGGGACAGCCTCTACGAGCAGTACTTC; CDR3aa: CAISRSRDSLYEQYF
v_gene: TRBV6-5; abundance: NA; j_gene: TRBJ1-1; d_gene: NA; CDR3nt: TGTGCCAGCAGTTACGGACATATGAACACTGAAGCTTTCTTT; CDR3aa: CASSYGHMNTEAFF
v_gene: TRBV25-1; abundance: NA; j_gene: TRBJ2-2; d_gene: NA; CDR3nt: TGTGCCAGCAGTGGATCGGGAGCCGCCGGGGAGCTGTTTTTT; CDR3aa: CASSGSGAAGELFF
v_gene: TRBV6-4; abundance: NA; j_gene: TRBJ2-1; d_gene: NA; CDR3nt: TGTGCCAGCAGTGACACCCCGGGGGGCGGGACGGTCGATGAGCAGTTCTTC; CDR3aa: CASSDTPGGGTVDEQFF
v_gene: TRBV5-4; abundance: NA; j_gene: TRBJ1-1; d_gene: TRBD1; CDR3nt: TGTGCCAGCAGCTGGCAGGGGGTTGCTGAAGCTTTCTTT; CDR3aa: CASSWQGVAEAFF
v_gene: TRBV7-2; abundance: NA; j_gene: TRBJ2-7; d_gene: NA; CDR3nt: TGTGCCAGCAGCTTATGGGCAGCCTACGAGCAGTACTTC; CDR3aa: CASSLWAAYEQYF
v_gene: TRBV23-1; abundance: NA; j_gene: TRBJ2-1; d_gene: NA; CDR3nt: TGCGCCAGCAGTCCCTGCGGAGGGCGGCAGTTCTTC; CDR3aa: CASSPCGGRQFF
v_gene: TRBV9; abundance: NA; j_gene: TRBJ2-7; d_gene: NA; CDR3nt: TGTGCCAGCTCTGGGGGCAACTCCTACGAGCAGTACTTC; CDR3aa: CASSGGNSYEQYF
v_gene: TRBV6-7; abundance: NA; j_gene: TRBJ2-1; d_gene: NA; CDR3nt: TGTGCCAGTTCCCAGGGCCTGGATCACAATGAGCAGTTCTTC; CDR3aa: CASSQGLDHNEQFF
v_gene: TRBV6-1; abundance: NA; j_gene: TRBJ2-7; d_gene: TRBD1; CDR3nt: TGTGCCAGCAGAGTCCGGACAGGGGGGTACGAGCAGTACTTC; CDR3aa: CASRVRTGGYEQYF
v_gene: TRBV7-6; abundance: NA; j_gene: TRBJ1-1; d_gene: TRBD1; CDR3nt: TGTGCCAGCAGCTTAGGACAGGGGAAAAACACTGAAGCTTTCTTT; CDR3aa: CASSLGQGKNTEAFF
v_gene: TRBV6-5; abundance: NA; j_gene: TRBJ2-7; d_gene: TRBD1; CDR3nt: TGTGCCAGCAGACGGACAGGACTGCTCTCCTACGAGCAGTACTTC; CDR3aa: CASRRTGLLSYEQYF
v_gene: TRBV6-4; abundance: NA; j_gene: TRBJ1-1; d_gene: NA; CDR3nt: TGTGCCAGCAGTGACTCCCAGGGGACGATGGCTTTCTTT; CDR3aa: CASSDSQGTMAFF
v_gene: TRBV15; abundance: NA; j_gene: TRBJ2-1; d_gene: NA; CDR3nt: TGTGCCACCAGTGTCAGGGGCAATGAGCAGTTCTTC; CDR3aa: CATSVRGNEQFF
v_gene: TRBV5-1; abundance: NA; j_gene: TRBJ2-1; d_gene: NA; CDR3nt: TGCGCCAGCAGCTTGTTGGTGCTAGCCCCCAATGAGCAGTTCTTC; CDR3aa: CASSLLVLAPNEQFF
v_gene: TRBV10-3; abundance: NA; j_gene: TRBJ1-2; d_gene: TRBD1; CDR3nt: TGTGCCATCAGCGCGGGACAGGGAGGTGGCTACACCTTC; CDR3aa: CAISAGQGGGYTF
v_gene: TRBV27; abundance: NA; j_gene: TRBJ1-5; d_gene: TRBD1; CDR3nt: TGTGCCAGCAGTTTATCGGGACAGGGGAACGAACAGCCCCAGCATTTT; CDR3aa: CASSLSGQGNEQPQHF
v_gene: TRBV30; abundance: NA; j_gene: TRBJ1-3; d_gene: TRBD1; CDR3nt: TGTGCCTGGCAGACAGGGGATGCTGGAAACACCATATATTTT; CDR3aa: CAWQTGDAGNTIYF
v_gene: TRBV11-2; abundance: NA; j_gene: TRBJ2-7; d_gene: NA; CDR3nt: TGTGCCAGCAGCCCACAGATGGGCATCGAGCAGTACTTC; CDR3aa: CASSPQMGIEQYF
v_gene: TRBV12-5; abundance: NA; j_gene: TRBJ1-1; d_gene: NA; CDR3nt: TGTGCTAGTGGTAACGCGGGGATAGAAGCTTTCTTT; CDR3aa: CASGNAGIEAFF